The entry below describes one TCR beta chain. What it recognizes is unknown. The data were obtained in a study of cytomegalovirus exposure and HLA in healthy donors. General observations from the study: The authors enumerated over 150 TCR beta chains as linked to cytomegalovirus. In a later analysis, DRB1 alleles had the most associated TCRs; HLA-C alleles the fewest.

PCR was performed using 60 Vbeta and 13 Jbeta primers. Sequenced by immunoSEQ multiplex PCR; TCRdb stores in-frame clones only, minus some. This sample's table has fewer than 70,000 clones. Healthy bone marrow donors made up the donor group. This CDR3 comprises 16 residues. Trimming shortened V by 0 bases and J by 5 bases, and 13 bases separated the two germline ends. Looked up from germline, CDR1 is MNHEY and CDR2 is SVGAGI. The sequence was obtained from a woman younger than 30 in good health and CMV-seronegative. Source material: PBMCs. The rearrangement links TRBV6-5 to TRBJ2-2, with D perhaps TRBD2 (6 bases). The CDR3 is CASSYSMGGATGELFF. For the CDR3, the DNA is TGTGCCAGCAGTTACTCGATGGGAGGTGCAACCGGGGAGCTGTTTTTT.